The rows below give T cell receptor beta chains drawn from one sample of a study of blood T cell repertoires in COVID-19. Clones were sequenced by immunoSEQ multiplex PCR, and TCRdb holds only the in-frame ones, with some missing. This sample has about 81,000 clones, with about 88% found just once. The sample was peripheral blood. The receptors stem from a man aged 65-85 years with active or convalescent COVID-19. Each CDR3 is given without its conserved first and last residue.

V | CDR3
TRBV27 | ASSFRTGMNTEAF
TRBV7-2 | ASSNSLRETQY
TRBV5-1 | ASSLSGEAYNEQF
TRBV11-2 | ASSYGRTPQETQY
TRBV3-1/TRBV3-2 | ASSALRGGTDTQY
TRBV6-5 | ASSYSGTRALYGYT
TRBV30 | AWSARGQAF
TRBV24-1 | ATSDGTGNPGELF
TRBV29-1 | SVETGSLF
TRBV18 | ASSPTGGAEYGYT
TRBV11-3 | ASSPLGRGSNQPQH
TRBV4-1 | ASSQDRGTKYYEQY
TRBV24-1 | ATSARQVSSYNEQF
TRBV5-4 | ASSSRNSDYGYT
TRBV7-9 | ASSITGGQETQY
TRBV13 | ASSASGSFNEKLF
TRBV5-1 | ASSSPGLAGGNYNEQF
TRBV12-2 | ASRVNYEQY
TRBV19 | AIKTGSNTGELF
TRBV11-2 | ASSPVTGGDGYT
TRBV4-3 | ASSQNSGVEGETQY
TRBV19 | ASSIVASGADTQY
TRBV3-1/TRBV3-2 | ASSLYGGDYGYT
TRBV24-1 | ATSAVGGARNSGGTYNEQF
TRBV7-2 | ASYSRGLNTGELF
TRBV7-2 | ASSLQGTQF
TRBV7-8 | ASSGVRGNYGYT
TRBV20-1 | SASWLADGDEQF
TRBV19 | ASSIWDRVGNQPQH
TRBV29-1 | SVCRDRGYEQY
TRBV29-1 | SVEGTDYEQY
TRBV19 | ASNQRGQGNYGYT